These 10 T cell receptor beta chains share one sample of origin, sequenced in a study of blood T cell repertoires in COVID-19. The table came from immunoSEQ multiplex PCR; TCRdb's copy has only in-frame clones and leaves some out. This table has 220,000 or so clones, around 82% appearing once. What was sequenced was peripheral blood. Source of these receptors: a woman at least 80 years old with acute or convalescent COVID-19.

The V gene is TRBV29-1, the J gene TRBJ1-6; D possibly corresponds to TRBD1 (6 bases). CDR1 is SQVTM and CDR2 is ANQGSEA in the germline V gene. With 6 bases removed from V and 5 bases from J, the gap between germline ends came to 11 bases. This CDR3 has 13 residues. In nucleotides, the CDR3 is TGCAGCGTGGGAGACAGGAATAATTCACCCCTCCACTTT. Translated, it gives CSVGDRNNSPLHF.

CDR3 sequence (DNA): TGTGCCAGCAGCTTAGGCTGGGGGGCGGGAGTGAACACTGAAGCTTTCTTT. This sequence encodes CASSLGWGAGVNTEAFF. The gene calls are TRBV7-2 and TRBJ1-1; perhaps TRBD1 as D (6 bases). Germline values: CDR1 SGHTA, CDR2 FQGNSA. Between the trimmed V and J ends, which lost 1 base and 0 bases, there was a span of 15 bases. The CDR3 runs to 17 residues.

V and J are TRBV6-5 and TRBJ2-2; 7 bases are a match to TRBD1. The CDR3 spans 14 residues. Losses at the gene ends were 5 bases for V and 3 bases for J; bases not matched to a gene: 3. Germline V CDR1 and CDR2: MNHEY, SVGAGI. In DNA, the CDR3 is TGTGCCAGCAGTCGTGACAGGGACACCGGGGAGCTGTTTTTT. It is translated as CASSRDRDTGELFF.

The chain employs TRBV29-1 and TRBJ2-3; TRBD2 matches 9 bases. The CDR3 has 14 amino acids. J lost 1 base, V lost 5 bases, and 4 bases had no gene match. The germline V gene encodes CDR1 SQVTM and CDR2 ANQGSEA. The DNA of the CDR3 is TGCAGCGTTTCGGGACTAGCTGGCACAGATACGCAGTATTTT. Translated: CSVSGLAGTDTQYF.

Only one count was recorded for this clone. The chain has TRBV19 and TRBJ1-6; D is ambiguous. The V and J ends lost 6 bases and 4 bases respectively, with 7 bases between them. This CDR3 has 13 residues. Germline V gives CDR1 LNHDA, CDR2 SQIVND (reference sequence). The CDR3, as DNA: TGTGCCAGTAGCCTCCCTTATAATTCACCCCTCCACTTT. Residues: CASSLPYNSPLHF.

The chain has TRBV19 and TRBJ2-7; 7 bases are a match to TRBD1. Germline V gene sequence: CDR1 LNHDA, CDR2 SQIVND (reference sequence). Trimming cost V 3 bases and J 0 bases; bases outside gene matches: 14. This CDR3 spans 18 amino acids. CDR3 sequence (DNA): TGTGCCAGTAGTATCCCCGGACAGGCTTCCTTAATCTCCTACGAGCAGTACTTC. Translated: CASSIPGQASLISYEQYF.

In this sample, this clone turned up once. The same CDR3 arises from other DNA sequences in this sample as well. CDR3 sequence (DNA): TGTGCCAGCAGCTTAGACAGGGGCTCTGGAAACACCATATATTTT. This gives the protein CASSLDRGSGNTIYF. The rearrangement links TRBV7-2 to TRBJ1-3, with 7 bases matching TRBD1. The CDR3 length is 15 residues. CDR1 and CDR2 (germline): SGHTA, FQGNSA. V was clipped by 1 base and J by 0 bases; unmatched bases: 0. The variable domain in full, with the rest retrieved from reference TRBV7-2 and TRBJ1-3, is GAGVSQSPSNKVTEKGKDVELRCDPISGHTALYWYRQSLGQGLEFLIYFQGNSAPDKSGLPSDRFSAERTGGSVSTLTIQRTQQEDSAVYLCASSLDRGSGNTIYFGEGSWLTVV.

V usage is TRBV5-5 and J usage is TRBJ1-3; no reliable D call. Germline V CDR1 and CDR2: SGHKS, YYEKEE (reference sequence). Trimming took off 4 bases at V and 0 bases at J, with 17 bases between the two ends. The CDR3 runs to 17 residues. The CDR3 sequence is CASSPEAQILSGNTIYF. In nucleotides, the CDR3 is TGTGCCAGCAGCCCCGAGGCCCAAATACTCTCTGGAAACACCATATATTTT.

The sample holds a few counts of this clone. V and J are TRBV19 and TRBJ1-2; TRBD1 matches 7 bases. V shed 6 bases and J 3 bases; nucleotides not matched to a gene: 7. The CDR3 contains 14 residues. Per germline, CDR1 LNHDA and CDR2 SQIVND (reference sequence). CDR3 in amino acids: CASRLTGTYYGYTF. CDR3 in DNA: TGTGCCAGTAGGCTGACAGGGACGTACTATGGCTACACCTTC.

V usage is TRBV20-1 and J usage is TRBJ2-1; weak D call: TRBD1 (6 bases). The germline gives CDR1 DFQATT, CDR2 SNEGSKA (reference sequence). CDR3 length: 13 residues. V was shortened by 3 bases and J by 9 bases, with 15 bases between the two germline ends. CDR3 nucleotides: TGCAGTGCTAGTCTTTACAGGGTGACTGAGCAGTTCTTC. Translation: CSASLYRVTEQFF.